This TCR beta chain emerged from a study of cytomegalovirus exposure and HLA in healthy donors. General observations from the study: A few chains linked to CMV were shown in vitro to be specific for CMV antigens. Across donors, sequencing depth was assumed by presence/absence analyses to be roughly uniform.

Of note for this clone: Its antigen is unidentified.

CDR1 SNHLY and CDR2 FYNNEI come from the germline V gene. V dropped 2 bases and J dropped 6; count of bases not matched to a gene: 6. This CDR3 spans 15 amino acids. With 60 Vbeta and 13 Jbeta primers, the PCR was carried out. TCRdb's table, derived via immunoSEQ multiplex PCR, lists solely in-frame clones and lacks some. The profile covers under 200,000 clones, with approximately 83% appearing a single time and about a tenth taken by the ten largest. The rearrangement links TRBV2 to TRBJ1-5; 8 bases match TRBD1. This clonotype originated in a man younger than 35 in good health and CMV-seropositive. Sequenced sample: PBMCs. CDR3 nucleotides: TGTGCCAGCAGTGAATTTTCGGGACAGGTTCAGCCCCAGCATTTT. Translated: CASSEFSGQVQPQHF.